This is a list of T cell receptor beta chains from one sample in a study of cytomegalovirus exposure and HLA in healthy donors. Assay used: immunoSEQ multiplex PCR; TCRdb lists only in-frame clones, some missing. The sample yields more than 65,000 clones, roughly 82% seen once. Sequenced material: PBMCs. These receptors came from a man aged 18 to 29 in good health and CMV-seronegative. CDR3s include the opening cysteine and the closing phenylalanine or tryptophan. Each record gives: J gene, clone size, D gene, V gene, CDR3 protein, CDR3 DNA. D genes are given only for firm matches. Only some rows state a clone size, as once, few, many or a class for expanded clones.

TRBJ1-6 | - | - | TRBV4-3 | CASSQEQGGERDPLHF | TGCGCCAGCAGCCAAGAACAGGGAGGGGAGCGTGATCCCCTCCACTTT
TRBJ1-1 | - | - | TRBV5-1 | CASSLVWLNTEAFF | TGCGCCAGCAGCTTGGTTTGGCTGAACACTGAAGCTTTCTTT
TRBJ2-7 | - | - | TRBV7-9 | CASSLEAGSSYEQYF | TGTGCCAGCAGCTTAGAGGCAGGAAGCTCCTACGAGCAGTACTTC
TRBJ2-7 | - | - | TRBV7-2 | CASIPTGNYEQYF | TGTGCCAGCATACCGACAGGAAACTACGAGCAGTACTTC
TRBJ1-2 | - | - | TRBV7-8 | CASSLREAPNYGYTF | TGTGCCAGCAGCCTCAGGGAGGCTCCTAACTATGGCTACACCTTC
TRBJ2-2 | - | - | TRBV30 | CATLANTGELFF | TGTGCCACGTTAGCTAACACCGGGGAGCTGTTTTTT
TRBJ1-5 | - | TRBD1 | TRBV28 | CASTTGGGSNQPQHF | TGTGCCAGCACCACAGGGGGAGGGAGCAATCAGCCCCAGCATTTT
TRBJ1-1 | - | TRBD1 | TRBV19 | CASRQGATEAFF | TGTGCCAGTCGACAGGGGGCTACTGAAGCTTTCTTT
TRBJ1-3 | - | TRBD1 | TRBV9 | CASSVELRDSSSGNTIYF | TGTGCCAGCAGCGTAGAATTGAGGGACAGTTCTTCTGGAAACACCATATATTTT
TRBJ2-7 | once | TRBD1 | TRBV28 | CASSLPTGTPYEQYF | TGTGCCAGCAGCCTACCGACAGGGACACCCTACGAGCAGTACTTC
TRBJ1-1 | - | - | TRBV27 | CASSLFAGMNTEAFF | TGTGCCAGCAGTTTATTCGCAGGTATGAACACTGAAGCTTTCTTT
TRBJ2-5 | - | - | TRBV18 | CASSPPQGSKETQYF | TGTGCCAGCTCACCACCCCAGGGCTCAAAAGAGACCCAGTACTTC
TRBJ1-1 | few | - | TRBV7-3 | CASSYDRNTEAFF | TGTGCCAGCAGCTATGACAGGAACACTGAAGCTTTCTTT
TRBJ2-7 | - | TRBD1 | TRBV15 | CATSRRTGNEQYF | TGTGCCACCAGCAGAAGGACAGGGAACGAGCAGTACTTC
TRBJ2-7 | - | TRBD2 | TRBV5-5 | CASSPYISGSSSYEQYF | TGTGCCAGCAGCCCATACATTAGCGGGAGTAGCTCCTACGAGCAGTACTTC
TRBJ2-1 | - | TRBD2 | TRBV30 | CAWIPGLAVNEQFF | TGTGCCTGGATACCGGGACTAGCGGTCAATGAGCAGTTCTTC
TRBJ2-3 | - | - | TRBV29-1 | CSVEDRSSSSTDTQYF | TGCAGCGTTGAAGATAGGAGCAGCTCTAGCACAGATACGCAGTATTTT
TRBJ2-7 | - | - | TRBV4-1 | CASSQLNTDEQYF | TGCGCCAGCAGCCAACTCAACACCGACGAGCAGTACTTC
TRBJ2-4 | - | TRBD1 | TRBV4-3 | CASSQDVRQGNIQYF | TGCGCCAGCAGCCAAGATGTGAGACAGGGAAACATTCAGTACTTC
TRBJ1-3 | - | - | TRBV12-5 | CASASSGNTIYF | TGTGCTAGTGCCAGCTCTGGAAACACCATATATTTT
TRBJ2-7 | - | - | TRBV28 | CASSFEGSEQYF | TGTGCCAGCAGTTTTGAAGGGAGCGAGCAGTACTTC
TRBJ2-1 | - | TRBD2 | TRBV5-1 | CASSLERGPGYNEQFF | TGCGCCAGCAGCTTGGAGCGGGGGCCGGGTTACAATGAGCAGTTCTTC
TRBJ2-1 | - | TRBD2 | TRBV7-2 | CASSLETSGYNEQFF | TGTGCCAGCAGCTTAGAGACTAGCGGGTACAATGAGCAGTTCTTC
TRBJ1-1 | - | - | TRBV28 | CASTPNKGGYTEAFF | TGTGCCAGCACTCCAAATAAGGGAGGATACACTGAAGCTTTCTTT
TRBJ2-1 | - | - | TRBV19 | CASSITLAANNEQFF | TGTGCCAGTAGTATAACTTTGGCAGCGAACAATGAGCAGTTCTTC
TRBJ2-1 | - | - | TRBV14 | CASSQKPGAGQFF | TGTGCCAGCAGCCAGAAACCAGGGGCTGGTCAGTTCTTC
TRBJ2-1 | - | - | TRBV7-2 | CASGAVGEEQFF | TGTGCCAGCGGGGCGGTAGGGGAAGAGCAGTTCTTC
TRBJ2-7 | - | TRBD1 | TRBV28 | CATEDRASYEQYF | TGTGCCACCGAGGACAGGGCCTCCTACGAGCAGTACTTC
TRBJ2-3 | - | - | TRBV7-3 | CASSLSPKLKTNTDTQYF | TGTGCCAGCAGCTTATCCCCTAAACTCAAAACTAACACAGATACGCAGTATTTT
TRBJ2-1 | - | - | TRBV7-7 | CASSLDPGVDEQFF | TGTGCTAGCAGCTTAGATCCGGGAGTCGATGAGCAGTTCTTC
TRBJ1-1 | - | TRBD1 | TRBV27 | CASSPGTGEANTEAFF | TGTGCCAGCAGTCCCGGGACAGGGGAAGCGAACACTGAAGCTTTCTTT
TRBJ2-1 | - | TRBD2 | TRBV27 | CASSLSLAGVGEQFF | TGTGCCAGCAGTTTATCACTAGCGGGGGTGGGAGAGCAGTTCTTC
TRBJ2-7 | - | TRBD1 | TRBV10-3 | CAISESPDRGYEQYF | TGTGCCATCAGTGAGTCGCCGGACAGGGGCTACGAGCAGTACTTC
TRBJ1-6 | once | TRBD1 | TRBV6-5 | CASSYRDRGNSPLHF | TGTGCCAGCAGTTACCGGGACAGGGGTAATTCACCCCTCCACTTT
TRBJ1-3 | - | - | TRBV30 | CAWSSWGGSSSGNTIYF | TGTGCCTGGAGTTCTTGGGGGGGGTCGAGCTCTGGAAACACCATATATTTT
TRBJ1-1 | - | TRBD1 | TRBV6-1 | CASSASGTGDTEAFF | TGTGCCAGCAGTGCTTCCGGGACAGGGGACACTGAAGCTTTCTTT
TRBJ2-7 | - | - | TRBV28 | CASSSFRGTYEQYF | TGTGCCAGCAGTTCGTTTAGGGGGACCTACGAGCAGTACTTC
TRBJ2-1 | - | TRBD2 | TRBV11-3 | CASSRWGGAYNEQFF | TGTGCCAGCAGCAGGTGGGGGGGGGCCTACAATGAGCAGTTCTTC
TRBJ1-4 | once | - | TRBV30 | CAWSVGGEKLFF | TGTGCCTGGAGTGTAGGAGGAGAAAAACTGTTTTTT
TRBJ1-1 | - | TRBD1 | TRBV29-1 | CSVRSRQGRTEAFF | TGCAGCGTTCGTTCAAGACAGGGTCGTACTGAAGCTTTCTTT
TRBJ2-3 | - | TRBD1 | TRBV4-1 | CASSHPGQAHLTQYF | TGCGCCAGCAGCCATCCGGGACAGGCTCATCTTACGCAGTATTTT
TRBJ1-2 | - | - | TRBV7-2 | CASSSPVGHYGYTF | TGTGCCAGCAGCTCGCCGGTTGGGCACTATGGCTACACCTTC
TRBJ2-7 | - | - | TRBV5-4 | CASSPTGNHEQYF | TGTGCCAGCAGCCCAACAGGGAACCACGAGCAGTACTTC
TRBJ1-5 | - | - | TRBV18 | CASSSDRHQPQHF | TGTGCCAGCTCGTCCGACAGGCACCAGCCCCAGCATTTT
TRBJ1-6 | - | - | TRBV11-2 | CASRPGTSNSPLHF | TGTGCCAGCAGACCCGGGACAAGTAATTCACCCCTCCACTTT
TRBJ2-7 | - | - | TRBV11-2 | CASNRDSYEQYF | TGTGCCAGCAATCGGGACTCCTACGAGCAGTACTTC
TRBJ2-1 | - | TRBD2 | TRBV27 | CASRILAEAYNEQFF | TGTGCCAGCAGGATACTAGCGGAGGCCTACAATGAGCAGTTCTTC
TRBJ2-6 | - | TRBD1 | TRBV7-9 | CASSLLPGTAGANVLTF | TGTGCCAGCAGCTTGCTCCCCGGGACAGCTGGGGCCAACGTCCTGACTTTC
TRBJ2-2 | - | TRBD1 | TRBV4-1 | CASSQPTGGVSRGELFF | TGCGCCAGCAGCCAACCTACAGGGGGCGTATCAAGGGGGGAGCTGTTTTTT
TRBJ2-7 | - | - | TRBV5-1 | CASSLVAGSSYEQYF | TGCGCCAGCAGCTTGGTGGCAGGCAGCTCCTACGAGCAGTACTTC
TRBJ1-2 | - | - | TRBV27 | CASRSARVNYGYTF | TGTGCCAGCAGAAGTGCCAGGGTTAACTATGGCTACACCTTC
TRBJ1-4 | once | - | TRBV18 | CASSPNYEKLFF | TGTGCCAGCTCACCTAACTATGAAAAACTGTTTTTT
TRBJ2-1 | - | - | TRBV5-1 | CASSSTGQTFNEQFF | TGCGCCAGCAGCTCGACGGGACAAACTTTCAATGAGCAGTTCTTC
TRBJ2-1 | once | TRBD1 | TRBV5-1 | CASSLNGQGNNEQFF | TGCGCCAGCAGCTTAAACGGACAGGGGAACAATGAGCAGTTCTTC